A selection of T cell receptor beta chains follows, all from one sample in a study of T-cell reconstitution after alpha-beta-depleted transplantation in children. TCRdb processed the PCR reads anew with MiXCR; each CDR3 protein has one entry. The table includes fewer than 550,000 distinct CDR3 sequences, 11% detected once. The sequencing used PBMCs from the stem cell graft donor, collected from the stem cell graft. All receptors derive from a human donor who donated a stem cell graft to a child with acute myeloid leukemia. CDR3s include the opening cysteine and the closing phenylalanine or tryptophan. The D gene is left open where the match is weak. Clone size is shown for a subset of rows, as once, few, many or a class of expanded clone.

j_gene	v_gene	d_gene	abundance	CDR3aa	CDR3nt
TRBJ2-6	TRBV15	NA	NA	CATSSRSGANVLTF	TGTGCCACCAGCTCGCGATCTGGGGCCAACGTCCTGACTTTC
TRBJ2-7	TRBV29-1	NA	few	CSVAPQGYEQYF	TGCAGCGTTGCCCCTCAGGGGTACGAGCAGTACTTC
TRBJ2-1	TRBV19	TRBD2	few	CASSIGGLAGGEQFF	TGTGCCAGTAGTATAGGTGGGCTAGCGGGAGGTGAGCAGTTCTTC
TRBJ2-2	TRBV19	NA	NA	CASSIVQGKGELFF	TGTGCCAGTAGTATAGTACAGGGAAAAGGGGAGCTGTTTTTT
TRBJ1-2	TRBV3-1	NA	many	CASSHSDVRRDGYTF	TGTGCCAGCAGCCACTCGGATGTCAGAAGAGATGGCTACACCTTC
TRBJ2-3	TRBV20-1	NA	few	CSNIGLHSDTQYF	TGCAGTAACATTGGCCTACACTCAGATACGCAGTATTTT
TRBJ2-7	TRBV5-1	TRBD2	many	CASSLRVSGTYEQYF	TGCGCCAGCAGCTTGAGGGTTAGCGGGACCTACGAGCAGTACTTC
TRBJ1-4	TRBV20-1	NA	few	CSARVDGGEKLFF	TGCAGTGCTAGGGTAGACGGGGGTGAAAAACTGTTTTTT
TRBJ2-7	TRBV7-2	TRBD1	few	CASSKPGQGAPEQYF	TGTGCCAGCAGCAAACCGGGACAGGGGGCCCCCGAGCAGTACTTC
TRBJ1-1	TRBV5-1	NA	NA	CASSFKDDTEAFF	TGCGCCAGCAGCTTCAAGGACGACACTGAAGCTTTCTTT
TRBJ2-7	TRBV6-1	TRBD2	NA	CASRPGTSGPHEQYF	TGTGCCAGCAGACCCGGGACTAGCGGGCCCCACGAGCAGTACTTC
TRBJ1-1	TRBV5-6	NA	many	CASSPFGDTEAFF	TGTGCCAGCAGCCCATTCGGGGACACTGAAGCTTTCTTT
TRBJ2-5	TRBV6-1	TRBD2	NA	CASSEGGTSGGLQF	TGTGCCAGCAGTGAAGGGGGGACTAGCGGGGGCCTACAGTTC
TRBJ2-1	TRBV7-2	TRBD2	NA	CASSERLAGGRVEQFF	TGTGCCAGCAGCGAACGACTAGCGGGAGGGCGTGTTGAGCAGTTCTTC
TRBJ2-1	TRBV7-3	NA	few	CASSVASFNEQFF	TGTGCCAGCAGCGTGGCCTCCTTCAATGAGCAGTTCTTC
TRBJ2-3	TRBV20-1	TRBD2	NA	CSARAESGRIRDTQYF	TGCAGTGCTAGAGCTGAAAGCGGGAGGATACGTGATACGCAGTATTTT
TRBJ1-4	TRBV23-1	NA	many	CASSQSGEKLFF	TGCGCCAGCAGTCAGTCGGGAGAAAAACTGTTTTTT
TRBJ1-6	TRBV4-2	TRBD1	many	CASSADRAGSPLHF	TGTGCCAGCAGCGCGGACAGGGCGGGGTCACCCCTCCACTTT
TRBJ2-7	TRBV11-2	NA	many	CASSWEKGSEQYF	TGTGCCAGCAGCTGGGAAAAAGGCAGCGAGCAGTACTTC
TRBJ2-3	TRBV7-2	TRBD2	few	CASSQGTMFTDTQYF	TGTGCCAGCAGCCAAGGGACTATGTTCACAGATACGCAGTATTTT
TRBJ2-5	TRBV7-6	NA	NA	CASSLSANGPGETQYF	TGTGCCAGCAGCTTAAGTGCGAACGGGCCAGGAGAGACCCAGTACTTC
TRBJ2-5	TRBV5-1	TRBD2	NA	CASTRAGQETQYF	TGCGCCAGCACAAGAGCGGGACAAGAGACCCAGTACTTC
TRBJ2-3	TRBV20-1	TRBD2	NA	CSASGGAFTDTQYF	TGCAGTGCTAGCGGGGGGGCCTTCACAGATACGCAGTATTTT
TRBJ1-3	TRBV5-1	NA	NA	CASSLELLGVRGNTIYF	TGCGCCAGCAGCTTGGAGCTTTTGGGAGTACGCGGAAACACCATATATTTT
TRBJ2-3	TRBV20-1	TRBD2	few	CSAPEAGSSDTQYF	TGCAGTGCCCCTGAAGCGGGAAGTTCAGATACGCAGTATTTT
TRBJ2-1	TRBV27	TRBD2	few	CASSLSAGLAGGTQFF	TGTGCCAGCAGTTTATCCGCCGGACTAGCGGGGGGAACGCAGTTCTTC
TRBJ1-3	TRBV9	NA	few	CASSPSQGSSGNTIYF	TGTGCCAGCAGCCCCAGTCAGGGTTCCTCTGGAAACACCATATATTTT
TRBJ2-7	TRBV18	NA	NA	CASSPYGTYEQYF	TGTGCCAGCTCACCATACGGGACCTACGAGCAGTACTTC
TRBJ2-5	TRBV5-1	TRBD1	NA	CASSRDGQGQETQYF	TGCGCCAGCAGCAGAGATGGACAGGGGCAAGAGACCCAGTACTTC
TRBJ2-1	TRBV5-4	TRBD2	NA	CASSLVGGGLDEQFF	TGTGCCAGCAGCTTGGTCGGGGGGGGCTTGGATGAGCAGTTCTTC
TRBJ1-1	TRBV18	NA	NA	CASSPGQSTEAFF	TGTGCCAGCTCACCGGGCCAGAGCACTGAAGCTTTCTTT
TRBJ2-1	TRBV6-1	TRBD2	NA	CASSETSASYNEQFF	TGTGCCAGCAGTGAGACTAGCGCCTCCTACAATGAGCAGTTCTTC
TRBJ2-6	TRBV12-3/TRBV12-4	NA	NA	CASSLALPGANVLTF	TGTGCCAGCAGTTTAGCGCTACCTGGGGCCAACGTCCTGACTTTC
TRBJ1-6	TRBV2	NA	few	CASSRDGDNMGSPLHF	TGTGCCAGCAGCCGGGACGGAGATAATATGGGTTCACCCCTCCACTTT
TRBJ2-1	TRBV9	TRBD1	NA	CASSGPGQIYNEQFF	TGTGCCAGCAGCGGTCCGGGACAGATCTACAATGAGCAGTTCTTC
TRBJ2-1	TRBV6-1	TRBD2	few	CASSVGGRALNEQFF	TGTGCCAGCAGTGTCGGCGGGAGGGCCCTCAATGAGCAGTTCTTC
TRBJ2-4	TRBV4-3	TRBD1	NA	CASSPTGQGAGIQYF	TGCGCCAGCAGCCCAACTGGACAGGGAGCCGGCATTCAGTACTTC
TRBJ1-2	TRBV12-3/TRBV12-4	NA	many	CASSPTPGAGGYTF	TGTGCCAGCAGTCCCACTCCGGGGGCCGGCGGCTACACCTTC
TRBJ2-3	TRBV20-1	NA	many	CSARTGITQYF	TGCAGTGCTAGAACAGGGATCACGCAGTATTTT
TRBJ2-7	TRBV12-3/TRBV12-4	NA	few	CASRVSPTYEQYF	TGTGCCAGCAGAGTTTCTCCTACCTACGAGCAGTACTTC
TRBJ1-2	TRBV20-1	NA	NA	CSARRTSGRDTF	TGCAGTGCTAGGAGGACCTCCGGGCGGGACACCTTC
TRBJ2-4	TRBV27	TRBD2	NA	CASGGLASAKNIQYF	TGTGCCAGCGGGGGACTAGCGAGCGCCAAAAACATTCAGTACTTC
TRBJ2-7	TRBV20-1	TRBD1	NA	CSASAPGRDRVQYF	TGCAGTGCTAGCGCCCCGGGGAGGGACAGGGTCCAGTACTTC
TRBJ2-3	TRBV29-1	TRBD2	many	CSAAGGASTDTQYF	TGCAGCGCCGCGGGGGGCGCGAGCACAGATACGCAGTATTTT
TRBJ2-7	TRBV10-3	TRBD2	NA	CAIKGLAGAGEQYF	TGTGCCATAAAGGGACTAGCGGGAGCCGGCGAGCAGTACTTC
TRBJ2-1	TRBV4-1	TRBD2	NA	CASSFNSGKDEQFF	TGCGCCAGCAGCTTCAATAGCGGGAAGGATGAGCAGTTCTTC
TRBJ1-2	TRBV20-1	NA	many	CSARGGGPSIYGYTF	TGCAGTGCCAGAGGAGGGGGTCCTTCGATCTATGGCTACACCTTC
TRBJ1-2	TRBV27	TRBD1	few	CASSPSLGQGPYGYTF	TGTGCCAGCAGTCCCTCTTTAGGACAGGGGCCTTATGGCTACACCTTC
TRBJ2-1	TRBV11-2	TRBD2	few	CASSSGLAASNEQFF	TGTGCCAGCAGCTCCGGACTAGCGGCTTCCAATGAGCAGTTCTTC
TRBJ2-1	TRBV14	TRBD2	NA	CASSRTSGSQGEQFF	TGTGCCAGCAGCCGGACTAGCGGTTCCCAGGGGGAGCAGTTCTTC